What follows are 23 T cell receptor beta chains derived from one specimen sequenced in a study of T-cell memory formation after mild COVID-19. TCRdb processed the 5' RACE reads anew with MiXCR; each CDR3 protein has one entry. The sample yields fewer than 350,000 distinct CDR3 sequences, under 20% seen once. Sample: PBMCs or a T cell subset sorted from them (not recorded which). Every receptor here comes from a man younger than 30 who had mild COVID-19 (a few samples of this study predate the infection). Cell type and time point are not known.

A few counts support this clonotype. A read error may produce the germline difference seen at one junction end. This rearrangement joins TRBV20-1 to TRBJ2-7, with TRBD1 matching over 7 bases. Germline CDR1 reads DFQATT; CDR2 reads SNEGSKA (reference sequence). The CDR3 covers 12 residues. CDR3 DNA sequence: TGCAGTGCCAGAGGGACAGCCTACGAGCAGTACTTC. It is translated as CSARGTAYEQYF.

This clonotype has only a few counts. V and J are TRBV5-5 and TRBJ1-2; D call uncertain. Germline V lookup: CDR1 SGHKS, CDR2 YYEKEE (reference sequence). V was trimmed by 0 bases and J by 8 bases, leaving 11 bases between them. The CDR3 length is 13 residues. The DNA for the CDR3 is TGTGCCAGCAGCTTGGAGGGCCCGACGGGCTACACCTTC. This codes for CASSLEGPTGYTF. Full variable domain (remainder filled in from reference TRBV5-5 and TRBJ1-2): DAGVTQSPTHLIKTRGQQVTLRCSPISGHKSVSWYQQVLGQGPQFIFQYYEKEERGRGNFPDRFSARQFPNYSSELNVNALLLGDSALYLCASSLEGPTGYTFGSGTRLTVV.

The V gene is TRBV27, the J gene TRBJ2-7; 10 bases match TRBD1. V was pared by 2 bases and J by 6 bases, with 1 base of the junction left unmatched. Germline V CDR1 and CDR2: MNHEY, SMNVEV (reference sequence). The CDR3 spans 13 residues. The CDR3 loop is CASSLRTGGEQYF. CDR3 sequence (DNA): TGTGCCAGCAGTTTAAGGACAGGGGGCGAGCAGTACTTC.

The CDR3 sequence: CASTGLGGSYNEQFF. CDR3 nucleotides: TGTGCCAGCACCGGTTTAGGGGGATCCTACAATGAGCAGTTCTTC. This sequence joins TRBV6-2 or TRBV6-3 and TRBJ2-1; the D gene is possibly TRBD1 (6 bases). Germline V gives CDR1 MNHEY, CDR2 SVGEGT. There are 15 residues in the CDR3. Trimming took 7 bases from V and 1 from J, leaving 14 bases between them.

This clonotype turned up a few times. The rearrangement joins TRBV11-2 to TRBJ2-3, with D perhaps assigned TRBD1 or TRBD2 (5 bases each). The CDR3 is 17 residues long. V lost 4 bases, J lost 1 base, and 18 bases lay in between. Germline assignment: CDR1 SGHAT and CDR2 FQNNGV. CDR3 DNA: TGTGCCAGCAGCTCATGGGACCGTGGCAGGGGCACAGATACGCAGTATTTT. It codes for CASSSWDRGRGTDTQYF.

This clonotype was observed a few times. The chain recombines TRBV6-2 or TRBV6-3 with TRBJ1-2; TRBD1 matches at 7 bases. This CDR3 has 14 amino acids. Germline assignment: CDR1 MNHEY and CDR2 SVGEGT. V lost 5 bases to trimming and J lost 8 bases; unmatched junction nucleotides: 11. CDR3 in amino acids: CASSLQGTAFGYTF. The CDR3 DNA follows: TGTGCCAGCAGTCTACAGGGGACAGCGTTCGGCTACACCTTC.

The sample holds a few counts of this clonotype. The V gene is TRBV7-9, the J gene TRBJ1-5; maybe TRBD1 (6 bases). The CDR3 sequence is 12 residues long. CDR1 is SEHNR, CDR2 FQNEAQ, per germline (reference sequence). Trimming shortened V by 5 bases and J by 5 bases, and 7 bases separated the two germline ends. The CDR3 protein is CASSEGDQPQHF. The CDR3 DNA reads as TGTGCCAGCAGCGAGGGGGATCAGCCCCAGCATTTT.

The rearrangement links TRBV2 to TRBJ1-6; weak D call: TRBD1 (6 bases). This CDR3 is 11 amino acids long. CDR1 and CDR2 (germline): SNHLY, FYNNEI. Trimming left V 8 bases short and J 14 bases short, with 13 bases between. For the CDR3, the DNA is TGTGCCAGCTGGGGGCGGTCGGCCCTCCACTTT. It encodes CASWGRSALHF.

The V and J genes are TRBV3-1 and TRBJ2-7; D is uncertain. The CDR3 covers 14 residues. Trimming removed 1 base at V and 3 bases at J, with 10 bases between. Looked up from germline, CDR1 is LGHDT and CDR2 is YNNKEL (reference sequence). CDR3 nucleotides: TGTGCCAGCAGCCAAGGGGGTTTAAACTACGAGCAGTACTTC. Its translation is CASSQGGLNYEQYF.

This chain uses TRBV28 with TRBJ2-1, with 7 bases that match TRBD2. Germline lookup yields CDR1 MDHEN and CDR2 SYDVKM. Germline trimming cut 6 bases from V and 6 bases from J; bases unmatched to any gene: 2. The CDR3 consists of 12 residues. The CDR3 nucleotides read TGTGCCAGCAGAGTAGCGGGCAATGAGCAGTTCTTC. Translating it yields CASRVAGNEQFF.

The CDR3 protein is CASGQDNSPLHF. Here the CDR3 DNA reads TGTGCCAGCGGACAGGATAATTCACCCCTCCACTTT. V and J are TRBV7-9 and TRBJ1-6; 7 bases line up with TRBD1. CDR1 is SEHNR and CDR2 is FQNEAQ in the germline V gene (reference sequence). The V segment lost 8 bases and the J segment 5 bases; nucleotides outside the gene matches: 0. The CDR3 is 12 amino acids.

This clonotype was observed a few times. The chain links TRBV20-1 to TRBJ2-5; 12 bases agree with TRBD2. CDR3 length: 16 amino acids. CDR1 is DFQATT and CDR2 is SNEGSKA in the germline V gene (reference sequence). The V segment lost 2 bases and the J segment 5 bases; nucleotides outside the gene matches: 9. The CDR3 DNA is TGCAGTGCTAGACTAGCGGGGGGGCCCGGGTTGGAGACCCAGTACTTC. The encoded protein is CSARLAGGPGLETQYF.

This clonotype was detected a few times. The gene calls are TRBV4-1 and TRBJ1-3; D not certain. V gave up 2 bases and J gave up 2 bases, with 10 bases separating them. The CDR3 consists of 15 residues. The germline gives CDR1 MGHRA, CDR2 YSYEKL. Here the CDR3 reads CASSQTEQTGNTIYF. Written as DNA, the CDR3 is TGCGCCAGCAGCCAAACGGAGCAGACTGGAAACACCATATATTTT.

This clonotype was seen a handful of times. The rearrangement links TRBV9 to TRBJ1-2; no clear D gene. V shed 3 bases and J shed 3 bases, with 18 bases lying between them. The CDR3 is made up of 16 amino acids. Per germline, CDR1 SGDLS and CDR2 YYNGEE. The chain's CDR3 is CASSGGLRGRHYGYTF. CDR3 coding DNA: TGTGCCAGCAGCGGAGGACTTCGGGGAAGGCACTATGGCTACACCTTC.

This clonotype was recorded a few times. V usage is TRBV27 and J usage is TRBJ1-1, with D hard to call. The CDR3 length is 15 residues. Trimming removed 6 bases at V and 2 bases at J, with 16 bases between. Germline V lookup: CDR1 MNHEY, CDR2 SMNVEV (reference sequence). CDR3 DNA: TGTGCCAGCAGGCCTCAGCTGGCGGCCAACACTGAAGCTTTCTTT. It codes for CASRPQLAANTEAFF.

V and J are TRBV7-2 and TRBJ2-1, with D possibly matching TRBD1 (7 bases). This CDR3 is 13 amino acids long. The V and J ends lost 5 bases and 10 bases respectively, with 15 bases between them. Looked up from germline, CDR1 is SGHTA and CDR2 is FQGNSA. CDR3 in DNA: TGTGCCAGCAGCATAATATCAGGGGGGGAGCAGTTCTTC. Protein: CASSIISGGEQFF.

In its sample, this clonotype was seen a few times. DNA for the CDR3: TGCGCCAGCAGCCATCTTCGCGGAGAAGCTTTCTTT. This encodes CASSHLRGEAFF. The chain carries TRBV4-1 and TRBJ1-1; unclear D gene. The CDR3 runs 12 residues. V was trimmed by 3 bases and J by 8 bases, leaving 10 bases between them. Germline CDR1 and CDR2: MGHRA and YSYEKL.

The chain employs TRBV27 and TRBJ2-3, with 12 bases fitting TRBD2. The trim removed 5 bases at V and 2 bases at J, leaving 8 bases unmatched. Germline V gene data show CDR1 as MNHEY and CDR2 as SMNVEV (reference sequence). CDR3 length equals 17 residues. CDR3 bases: TGTGCCAGCAGTCTTTTGACTAGCGGGGGCATCACAGATACGCAGTATTTT. Amino acid sequence: CASSLLTSGGITDTQYF.

The chain carries TRBV6-6 and TRBJ2-7; TRBD2 agrees at 8 bases. The CDR3 totals 15 residues. The junction had 10 bases not matched to a gene; V was cut back by 6 bases and J by 3 bases. Germline lookup yields CDR1 MNHNY and CDR2 SVGAGI (reference sequence). This CDR3 is CASRTTTSGNYEQYF. The CDR3 bases are TGTGCCAGCAGAACTACAACTAGCGGCAACTACGAGCAGTACTTC.

The V and J genes are TRBV2 and TRBJ2-1; 7 nucleotides match TRBD1. Unmatched junction bases numbered 3, after V lost 3 bases and J lost 1 base. In germline, CDR1 is SNHLY, CDR2 FYNNEI. This CDR3 is built from 15 residues. CDR3 in DNA: TGTGCCAGCAGTGACAGGGGGTTGTCCTACAATGAGCAGTTCTTC. Translated, it gives CASSDRGLSYNEQFF.

This clonotype was counted a few times. This chain connects TRBV7-2 to TRBJ2-3; D unresolved. Germline V gene sequence: CDR1 SGHTA, CDR2 FQGNSA. This CDR3 is 14 amino acids long. The V and J ends lost 5 bases and 0 bases respectively, with 9 bases between them. This CDR3 reads CASSPQWSTDTQYF. In DNA form, the CDR3 reads TGTGCCAGCAGCCCGCAATGGAGCACAGATACGCAGTATTTT. Looking up the rest from reference TRBV7-2 and TRBJ2-3 gives the full variable domain: GAGVSQSPSNKVTEKGKDVELRCDPISGHTALYWYRQSLGQGLEFLIYFQGNSAPDKSGLPSDRFSAERTGGSVSTLTIQRTQQEDSAVYLCASSPQWSTDTQYFGPGTRLTVL.

The DNA for the CDR3 is TGTGCCAGCAGTTCCGGGACAGTTGCAACTAATGAAAAACTGTTTTTT. Amino acid sequence: CASSSGTVATNEKLFF. The J gene is TRBJ1-4, the V gene TRBV6-2 or TRBV6-3; 7 nucleotides align to TRBD1. This CDR3 is 16 amino acids long. The junction had 5 bases not matched to a gene; V was cut back by 4 bases and J by 0 bases. Germline V lookup: CDR1 MNHEY, CDR2 SVGEGT.

The chain carries TRBV10-3 and TRBJ1-1; a weak D match, TRBD1 (6 bases). Germline CDR1 and CDR2: ENHRY and SYGVKD. Trimming took 6 bases from V and 1 from J, leaving 12 bases between them. This CDR3 is 14 amino acids long. CDR3 amino acids: CAISTRDTNTEAFF. The CDR3 bases are TGTGCCATCAGCACCCGGGACACGAACACTGAAGCTTTCTTT.